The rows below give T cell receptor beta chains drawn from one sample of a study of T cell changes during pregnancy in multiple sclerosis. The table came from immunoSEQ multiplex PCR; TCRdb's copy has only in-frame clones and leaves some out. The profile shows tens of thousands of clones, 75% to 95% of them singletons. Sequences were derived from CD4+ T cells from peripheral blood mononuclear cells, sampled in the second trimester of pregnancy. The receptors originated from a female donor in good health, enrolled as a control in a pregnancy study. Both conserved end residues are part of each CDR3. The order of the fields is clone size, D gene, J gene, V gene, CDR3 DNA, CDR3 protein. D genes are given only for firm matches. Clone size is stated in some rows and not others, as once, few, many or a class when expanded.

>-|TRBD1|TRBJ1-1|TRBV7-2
TGTGCCAGCAGCTGGAGGACAGGGCTTAAAAACACTGAAGCTTTCTTT
CASSWRTGLKNTEAFF
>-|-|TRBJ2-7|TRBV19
TGTGCCAGTAGTCCCACAGGATCCTACGAGCAGTACTTC
CASSPTGSYEQYF
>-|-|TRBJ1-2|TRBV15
TGTGCCACCAGCACTAATCAGGGGTCCTATGGCTACACCTTC
CATSTNQGSYGYTF
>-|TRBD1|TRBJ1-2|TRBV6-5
TGTGCCAGCAGCGTGGACAGGGATGGTGGCTACACCTTC
CASSVDRDGGYTF
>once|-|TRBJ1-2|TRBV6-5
TGTGCCAGCCGAGGGTTCGCTGGCTACACCTTC
CASRGFAGYTF
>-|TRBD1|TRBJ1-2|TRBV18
TGTGCCAGCTCACGGGACAGTAACTATGGCTACACCTTC
CASSRDSNYGYTF
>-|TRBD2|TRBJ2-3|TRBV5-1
TGCGCCAGCAGCTTGGCCGAGCCGGGAGGGCCCGGCGATACGCAGTATTTT
CASSLAEPGGPGDTQYF
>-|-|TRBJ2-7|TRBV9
TGTGCCAGCAGCGTAGCCCCGACTGCCACCTACGAGCAGTACTTC
CASSVAPTATYEQYF
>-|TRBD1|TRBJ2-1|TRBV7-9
TGTGCCAGCAGCACGGGACAGGCGAGCTCCTACAATGAGCAGTTCTTC
CASSTGQASSYNEQFF
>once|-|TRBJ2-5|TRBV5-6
TGTGCCAGCAGCTTGGCACGGGACATCGGGACCCAGTACTTC
CASSLARDIGTQYF
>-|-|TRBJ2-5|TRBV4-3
TGCGCCAGCAGCCAAGGAGTAGCTCAAGAGACCCAGTACTTC
CASSQGVAQETQYF
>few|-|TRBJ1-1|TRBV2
TGTGCCAGCAGTGACTCCCGTTACACTGAAGCTTTCTTT
CASSDSRYTEAFF
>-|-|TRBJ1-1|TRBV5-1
TGCGCCAGCAGCCCTCACGGGGGCACTGAAGCTTTCTTT
CASSPHGGTEAFF
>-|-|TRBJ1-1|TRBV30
TGTGCCTGGAGAACACAGGGCCCCACTGAAGCTTTCTTT
CAWRTQGPTEAFF
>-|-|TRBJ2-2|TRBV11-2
TGTGCCAGCAGCTTAGCCGGGGTCAACACCGGGGAGCTGTTTTTT
CASSLAGVNTGELFF
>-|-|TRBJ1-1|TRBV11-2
TGTGCCAGCAGCTTAAACCCGACAGATAAAGCTTTCTTT
CASSLNPTDKAFF
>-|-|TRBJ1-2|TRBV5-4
TGTGCCAGCAGCTTGAAGGGAGTGGGGGGCTATGGCTACACCTTC
CASSLKGVGGYGYTF
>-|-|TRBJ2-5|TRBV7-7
TGTGCTAGCAGCCGGCGACTTGGAGAGACCCAGTACTTC
CASSRRLGETQYF
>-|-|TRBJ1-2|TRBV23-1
TGCGCCAGCAGCAACAGGGTCAGGATTGGCTACACCTTC
CASSNRVRIGYTF
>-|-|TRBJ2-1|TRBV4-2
TGTGCCAGCAGCCAAGAAGGAGGCGGCTTCCAAGGGAAAAGCAATGAGCAGTTCTTC
CASSQEGGGFQGKSNEQFF
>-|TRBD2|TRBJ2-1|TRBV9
TGTGCCAGCAGCGTAGCCCCCAATATACAGACTAGCGGGGACTACAATGAGCAGTTCTTC
CASSVAPNIQTSGDYNEQFF
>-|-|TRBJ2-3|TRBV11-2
TGTGCCAGCAGCTATGGGACTGGCACAGATACGCAGTATTTT
CASSYGTGTDTQYF
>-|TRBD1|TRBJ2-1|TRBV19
TGTGCCAGTAGAACCCGCTCTGGGACAGGGTCCTACAATGAGCAGTTCTTC
CASRTRSGTGSYNEQFF
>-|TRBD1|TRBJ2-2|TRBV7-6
TGTGCCAGCAGCTTAGCGCGGGACAGGGTTAGCACCGGGGAGCTGTTTTTT
CASSLARDRVSTGELFF
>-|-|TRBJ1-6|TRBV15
TGTGCCACCAGCACCCGGGGTTCACCCCTCCACTTT
CATSTRGSPLHF
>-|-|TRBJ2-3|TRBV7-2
TGTGCCAGCAGCTCCCAACCAGGTACAGATACGCAGTATTTT
CASSSQPGTDTQYF
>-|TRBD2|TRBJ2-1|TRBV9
TGTGCCAGCAGCGTAGGAAGCGGGACCTACAATGAGCAGTTCTTC
CASSVGSGTYNEQFF
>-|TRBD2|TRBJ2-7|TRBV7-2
TGTGCCAGCAGCTCTAGCGGGAGCCAGCCCCACGAGCAGTACTTC
CASSSSGSQPHEQYF
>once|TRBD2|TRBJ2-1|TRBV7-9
TGTGCCAGCAGCCCTCCTCTAGCGGGAGGATCCTACAATGAGCAGTTCTTC
CASSPPLAGGSYNEQFF
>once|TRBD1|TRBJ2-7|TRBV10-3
TGTGCCATCAGTGATTCGAAACAGGGGGGCTACGAGCAGTACTTC
CAISDSKQGGYEQYF
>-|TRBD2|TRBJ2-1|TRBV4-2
TGTGCCAGCAGCCGTACCTTTCGGGAGGGCCACAATGAGCAGTTCTTC
CASSRTFREGHNEQFF
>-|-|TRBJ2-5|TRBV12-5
TGTGCTAGTGGTTCAAACCCGGGGGGCCTGATTTCCAAAGAGACCCAGTACTTC
CASGSNPGGLISKETQYF
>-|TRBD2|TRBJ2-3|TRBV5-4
TGTGCCAGCAGCCTCTCTGCACTAGCGGGGGGGGAAGATACGCAGTATTTT
CASSLSALAGGEDTQYF
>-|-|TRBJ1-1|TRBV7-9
TGTGCCAGCAGCCCTGGGACACCCGGGAACACTGAAGCTTTCTTT
CASSPGTPGNTEAFF
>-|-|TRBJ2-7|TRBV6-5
TGTGCCAGCAGTTACTCGATGGCAGGATCCTACGAGCAGTACTTC
CASSYSMAGSYEQYF
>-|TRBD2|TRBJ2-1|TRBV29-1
TGCAGCGTTTCGACTAGCGGGGATTCTGAGCAGTTCTTC
CSVSTSGDSEQFF
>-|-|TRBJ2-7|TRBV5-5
TGTGCCAGCAGCCCGTACGGGGTGTTAAACGAGCAGTACTTC
CASSPYGVLNEQYF
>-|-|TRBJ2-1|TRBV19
TGTGCCAGTAGTATAGGGGGCGGGATGATTTACAATGAGCAGTTCTTC
CASSIGGGMIYNEQFF